The 26 T cell receptor beta chains below come from one sample, sequenced in a study of graft-versus-host responses after intestinal transplantation. Repertoires were generated with immunoSEQ multiplex PCR, while TCRdb's copy carries only in-frame clones and drops some. The sample lists about 120,000 clones; 90% were seen once. For these receptors, no antigen is known. The material was unstimulated CD4+ T cells sorted from spleen or lymph node cells, obtained before intestinal transplant. Source of these receptors: a human donor who received an intestinal transplant.

The rearrangement links TRBV9 to TRBJ1-3, with TRBD1 matching 7 bases. The length of the CDR3 is 19 residues. Per the germline V gene, CDR1 is SGDLS and CDR2 is YYNGEE. V lost 0 bases to trimming and J lost 0 bases; unmatched junction nucleotides: 12. CDR3 residues: CASSVEEGAITSSGNTIYF. In nucleotides, the CDR3 is TGTGCCAGCAGCGTAGAGGAGGGGGCAATTACGAGCTCTGGAAACACCATATATTTT.

The rearrangement links TRBV19 to TRBJ1-5; 9 bases are a match to TRBD1. V trimming: 3 bases; J trimming: 4 bases; junction bases outside the gene matches: 1. The CDR3 spans 14 residues. Per germline, CDR1 LNHDA and CDR2 SQIVND (reference sequence). The CDR3, as DNA: TGTGCCAGTAGTATGGGACAGGGTAATCAGCCCCAGCATTTT. Translation gives CASSMGQGNQPQHF. Drawing the rest from reference TRBV19 and TRBJ1-5, the complete variable domain is DGGITQSPKYLFRKEGQNVTLSCEQNLNHDAMYWYRQDPGQGLRLIYYSQIVNDFQKGDIAEGYSVSREKKESFPLTVTSAQKNPTAFYLCASSMGQGNQPQHFGDGTRLSIL.

This chain links TRBV7-2 with TRBJ1-2; weak D call: TRBD1 (6 bases). CDR1 is SGHTA and CDR2 is FQGNSA in the germline V gene. This CDR3 spans 18 amino acids. With 1 base removed from V and 5 bases from J, the gap between germline ends came to 23 bases. CDR3: CASSLGIAKGGNIYGYTF. DNA for the CDR3: TGTGCCAGCAGCTTAGGAATAGCGAAGGGGGGGAATATATATGGCTACACCTTC.

J is TRBJ2-3 and V is TRBV9; TRBD2 is a possible D gene (6 bases). Germline V gives CDR1 SGDLS, CDR2 YYNGEE. The CDR3 consists of 14 residues. V lost 2 bases and J lost 9, with 16 bases in between. The CDR3 sequence: CASSVGGWEGTQYF. CDR3 bases: TGTGCCAGCAGCGTGGGAGGATGGGAAGGGACGCAGTATTTT.

The rearrangement joins TRBV19 to TRBJ2-3; tentatively, D is TRBD2 (5 bases). This CDR3 has 14 amino acids. CDR1 and CDR2 from the germline V gene are LNHDA and SQIVND (reference sequence). Between the trimmed V and J ends, which lost 5 bases and 2 bases, there was a span of 11 bases. The CDR3 nucleotides read TGTGCCAGTAGTCCCGGGATTTACACAGATACGCAGTATTTT. Protein product: CASSPGIYTDTQYF.

This clone has only a few counts. The chain employs TRBV30 and TRBJ2-3; D is uncertain. V shed 7 bases and J shed 5 bases, with 16 bases lying between them. Germline CDR1 GTSNPN, CDR2 SVGIG (reference sequence). The CDR3 totals 13 residues. CDR3 residues: CAYGHTRGDTQYF. The CDR3 nucleotides read TGTGCCTACGGTCACACCCGCGGAGATACGCAGTATTTT.

This chain links TRBV19 with TRBJ2-3; 9 nucleotides agree with TRBD2. Germline V gene sequence: CDR1 LNHDA, CDR2 SQIVND (reference sequence). The CDR3 has 16 amino acids. Trimming took 3 bases from V and 1 from J; bases not matched to a gene: 5. As DNA, the CDR3 is TGTGCCAGTAGTATGGGAGTAGCGGGAGGCACAGATACGCAGTATTTT. This translates into CASSMGVAGGTDTQYF. The full variable domain, its missing parts supplied by reference TRBV19 and TRBJ2-3, is DGGITQSPKYLFRKEGQNVTLSCEQNLNHDAMYWYRQDPGQGLRLIYYSQIVNDFQKGDIAEGYSVSREKKESFPLTVTSAQKNPTAFYLCASSMGVAGGTDTQYFGPGTRLTVL.

The V call is TRBV9, the J call TRBJ1-3; no definite D call. Trimming stripped 0 bases from V and 0 bases from J, with 10 bases between. Germline-derived CDR1 and CDR2 are SGDLS and YYNGEE. The CDR3 consists of 16 residues. The CDR3 sequence: CASSVEEKSSGNTIYF. The CDR3 nucleotides are TGTGCCAGCAGCGTAGAGGAGAAGAGCTCTGGAAACACCATATATTTT. Together with reference TRBV9 and TRBJ1-3, the CDR3 gives the full variable domain: DSGVTQTPKHLITATGQRVTLRCSPRSGDLSVYWYQQSLDQGLQFLIQYYNGEERAKGNILERFSAQQFPDLHSELNLSSLELGDSALYFCASSVEEKSSGNTIYFGEGSWLTVV.

The table lists this clone with a few counts. This rearrangement joins TRBV6-1 to TRBJ1-3, with D perhaps matching TRBD1 (5 bases). The V and J ends lost 1 base and 3 bases respectively, with 7 bases between them. Germline V gene data show CDR1 as MNHNS and CDR2 as SASEGT. This CDR3 is built from 14 residues. CDR3 DNA: TGTGCCAGCAGTGAAGGGGACTTTGGAAACACCATATATTTT. It yields the protein CASSEGDFGNTIYF.

The chain is built from TRBV7-2 and TRBJ1-2; TRBD1 is a possible D gene (5 bases). CDR3 length: 15 residues. The germline V gene has CDR1 SGHTA and CDR2 FQGNSA. V was cut by 2 bases and J by 8 bases, with 18 bases left in between. CDR3 loop: CASSLPGPGGEGYTF. The CDR3 nucleotides are TGTGCCAGCAGCTTACCGGGACCGGGGGGAGAGGGCTACACCTTC.

A note on this clone: One end of the junction fails to match germline, which may point to a read error. The chain employs TRBV5-1 and TRBJ2-2; D is ambiguous. In germline, CDR1 is SGHRS, CDR2 YFSETQ. This CDR3 comprises 14 residues. The CDR3 reads CASRLGSQTGELFF. The CDR3 nucleotides read TGCGCCAGCCGCTTGGGATCCCAGACCGGGGAGCTGTTTTTT.

The V gene is TRBV7-2, the J gene TRBJ1-4; 7 bases line up with TRBD1. The CDR3 sequence is 16 residues long. The trim removed 4 bases at V and 8 bases at J, leaving 13 bases unmatched. Germline loops: CDR1 SGHTA, CDR2 FQGNSA. The CDR3: CASSSGTAFNLEKLFF. CDR3 nucleotide sequence: TGTGCCAGCAGCTCCGGGACAGCCTTCAACTTGGAAAAACTGTTTTTT. The full variable domain, in which reference TRBV7-2 and TRBJ1-4 provide the parts outside the CDR3, is GAGVSQSPSNKVTEKGKDVELRCDPISGHTALYWYRQSLGQGLEFLIYFQGNSAPDKSGLPSDRFSAERTGGSVSTLTIQRTQQEDSAVYLCASSSGTAFNLEKLFFGSGTQLSVL.

The V gene is TRBV7-2, the J gene TRBJ2-1; 10 nucleotides match TRBD2. This CDR3 spans 18 amino acids. V was pared by 2 bases and J by 0 bases, with 7 bases of the junction left unmatched. Germline-derived CDR1 and CDR2 are SGHTA and FQGNSA. In DNA, the CDR3 is TGTGCCAGCAGCTTATCTAGCGGGGGAGAACGCTCCTACAATGAGCAGTTCTTC. Encoded protein: CASSLSSGGERSYNEQFF.

The CDR3 loop reads CASSLEDRWTYEQYF. DNA for the CDR3: TGTGCCAGCAGCTTGGAGGACAGGTGGACCTACGAGCAGTACTTC. V is TRBV5-8 and J is TRBJ2-7, with 7 bases that match TRBD1. Germline values: CDR1 SGHTS, CDR2 YDEGEE. V was clipped by 0 bases and J by 2 bases; unmatched bases: 5. This CDR3 spans 15 amino acids.

The rearrangement links TRBV28 to TRBJ1-4; D possibly corresponds to TRBD1 (6 bases). Germline V gene data show CDR1 as MDHEN and CDR2 as SYDVKM. This CDR3 comprises 15 residues. V dropped 7 bases and J dropped 4 bases, with 16 bases sitting between them. CDR3 bases: TGTGCCAGCACCCCCTTCGGACAGTTTAATGAAAAACTGTTTTTT. Protein product: CASTPFGQFNEKLFF.

The chain is built from TRBV11-2 and TRBJ2-7, with 10 bases identical to TRBD2. V was clipped by 5 bases and J by 3 bases; unmatched bases: 10. The length of the CDR3 is 16 residues. CDR1 and CDR2 (germline): SGHAT, FQNNGV. CDR3 DNA: TGTGCCAGCAGCGCCCCGGGACTAGCGTCGGTCTACGAGCAGTACTTC. Its translation: CASSAPGLASVYEQYF.

The chain is built from TRBV5-1 and TRBJ1-3; D uncertain. Germline loops: CDR1 SGHRS, CDR2 YFSETQ. The V and J ends lost 0 bases and 1 base respectively, with 5 bases between them. This CDR3 has 14 amino acids. CDR3 residues: CASSLGESGNTIYF. Written as DNA, the CDR3 is TGCGCCAGCAGCTTGGGAGAGTCTGGAAACACCATATATTTT.

The chain carries TRBV9 and TRBJ1-2; D remains unclear. The CDR3 is 14 residues long. V shed 0 bases and J shed 6 bases, with 12 bases lying between them. Germline V gives CDR1 SGDLS, CDR2 YYNGEE. CDR3: CASSVGVWEHGYTF. As DNA, the CDR3 is TGTGCCAGCAGCGTAGGAGTCTGGGAGCATGGCTACACCTTC.

The V gene is TRBV7-7, the J gene TRBJ2-1; 10 bases agree with TRBD2. CDR3 length: 15 amino acids. Germline V gives CDR1 SSHAT, CDR2 FNYEAQ (reference sequence). V was clipped by 5 bases and J by 6 bases; unmatched bases: 7. CDR3 residues: CASSPGLARANEQFF. In DNA form, the CDR3 reads TGTGCCAGCAGCCCGGGACTAGCGCGGGCCAATGAGCAGTTCTTC. Combining the CDR3 with reference TRBV7-7 and TRBJ2-1 gives the whole variable domain GAGVSQSPRYKVTKRGQDVTLRCDPISSHATLYWYQQALGQGPEFLTYFNYEAQPDKSGLPSDRFSAERPEGSISTLTIQRTEQRDSAMYRCASSPGLARANEQFFGPGTRLTVL.

The chain couples TRBV5-8 to TRBJ1-4, with D possibly TRBD1 on 5 matching bases. CDR1 SGHTS and CDR2 YDEGEE come from the germline V gene. This CDR3 region has 15 residues. The V gene lost 2 bases and the J gene lost 6 bases, with 14 bases spanning the gap. Written as DNA, the CDR3 is TGTGCCAGCAGCTTTCGGGGGTTAATAGATGAAAAACTGTTTTTT. Residues: CASSFRGLIDEKLFF.

The J gene is TRBJ2-7, the V gene TRBV5-1; no definite D call. Germline CDR1 is SGHRS and CDR2 is YFSETQ. Trimming removed 5 bases from V and 1 base from J, with 16 bases in between. The CDR3 is 15 residues long. The CDR3 nucleotides are TGCGCCAGCAGGCGTTTACCGGGTCCTTCCTACGAGCAGTACTTC. It codes for CASRRLPGPSYEQYF.

The chain links TRBV18 to TRBJ1-2; the D gene is possibly TRBD1 (5 bases). CDR1 KGHSH and CDR2 LQKENI come from the germline V gene. The V end was cut by 1 base, the J end by 6 bases, with 12 bases between. The CDR3 totals 14 residues. CDR3 loop: CASSPLQDKNGYTF. In nucleotides, the CDR3 is TGTGCCAGCTCACCACTACAGGACAAGAATGGCTACACCTTC.

This chain uses TRBV6-1 with TRBJ2-7, with a tentative D call TRBD2 (6 bases). Germline CDR1 reads MNHNS; CDR2 reads SASEGT. This CDR3 is built from 13 residues. The V end lost 0 bases, the J end lost 5 bases, and 8 bases lay between the germline ends. For the CDR3, the DNA is TGTGCCAGCAGTGAAGCGCGCGGGGACGAGCAGTACTTC. Translated, it gives CASSEARGDEQYF.

The V and J genes are TRBV6-1 and TRBJ2-2; D is possibly TRBD1 (7 bases). The germline CDR1 and CDR2 sequences are MNHNS and SASEGT. The CDR3 covers 15 residues. Trimming pared 4 bases from V and 5 bases from J, leaving 14 bases between. CDR3 coding DNA: TGTGCCAGCAGTGGACAGGGAGGAGGGACCGGGGAGCTGTTTTTT. Translated, it gives CASSGQGGGTGELFF.

The V and J genes are TRBV13 and TRBJ2-3; 13 nucleotides align to TRBD2. V trimming: 5 bases; J trimming: 5 bases; junction bases outside the gene matches: 4. The CDR3 is 15 amino acids. Germline V CDR1 and CDR2: PRHDT, FYEKMQ (reference sequence). CDR3: CASSGGLAGLDTQYF. As DNA, the CDR3 is TGTGCCAGCAGCGGGGGACTAGCGGGACTAGATACGCAGTATTTT. Complete variable domain (other parts from reference TRBV13 and TRBJ2-3): AAGVIQSPRHLIKEKRETATLKCYPIPRHDTVYWYQQGPGQDPQFLISFYEKMQSDKGSIPDRFSAQQFSDYHSELNMSSLELGDSALYFCASSGGLAGLDTQYFGPGTRLTVL.

The chain has TRBV5-1 and TRBJ2-2; D might be TRBD1 (5 bases). With 1 base removed from V and 3 bases from J, the gap between germline ends came to 10 bases. There are 15 residues in the CDR3. The germline V gene encodes CDR1 SGHRS and CDR2 YFSETQ. This CDR3 is CASSLQIGDTGELFF. In DNA, the CDR3 is TGCGCCAGCAGCTTGCAGATAGGGGACACCGGGGAGCTGTTTTTT.